The entry below describes one T cell receptor beta chain. CDR1 is KGHSH and CDR2 is LQKENI in the germline V gene. This CDR3 has 13 residues. Trimming pared 0 bases from V and 3 bases from J, leaving 6 bases between. The data were taken from a study of HIV-infected patients and healthy controls. In TCRdb, the 5' RACE reads were re-called with MiXCR into one record per CDR3 protein. This table has tens of thousands of distinct CDR3 sequences, roughly 16% appearing once. This sequence was found in a human donor in good health. The sequenced sample was CD4+ T cells from blood. The rearrangement joins TRBV18 to TRBJ2-7, with D hard to call. CDR3 nucleotides: TGTGCCAGCTCACCACCCCTAGTCTACGAGCAGTACTTC. This codes for CASSPPLVYEQYF. Drawing the rest from reference TRBV18 and TRBJ2-7, the complete variable domain is NAGVMQNPRHLVRRRGQEARLRCSPMKGHSHVYWYRQLPEEGLKFMVYLQKENIIDESGMPKERFSAEFPKEGPSILRIQQVVRGDSAAYFCASSPPLVYEQYFGPGTRLTVT.